The 17 T cell receptor beta chains given below trace back to one sample, sequenced in a study of neurological immune-mediated disorders. TCRdb called the 5' RACE reads again in MiXCR, with one record for every CDR3 protein. The top ten hold 4.6% of the sample, which has about 71,000 distinct CDR3 sequences, around 13% seen once. Time point in this sample: longitudinal time-point 1 (baseline). The specimen was PBMCs. Every receptor here comes from a female donor with HTLV-1-associated myelopathy (HAM/TSP).

This clonotype was detected ten times or more. The J gene is TRBJ2-7, the V gene TRBV12-5; the D gene is possibly TRBD1 (5 bases). The V gene's germline CDR1 is LGHNT and CDR2 FRNRAP. V was cut by 4 bases and J by 5 bases, with 18 bases left in between. The CDR3 is made up of 15 amino acids. CDR3 region: CASGSDQGLSDEQYF. For the CDR3, the DNA is TGTGCTAGTGGTTCGGACCAGGGTCTAAGCGACGAGCAGTACTTC.

This clonotype came up many times. This sequence joins TRBV5-1 and TRBJ2-2, with unresolved D. The V gene lost 4 bases and the J gene lost 6 bases, with 10 bases spanning the gap. This CDR3 is 13 amino acids long. Germline V CDR1 and CDR2: SGHRS, YFSETQ. CDR3 in amino acids: CASSPVGAGELFF. The CDR3 nucleotides are TGCGCCAGCAGCCCGGTTGGGGCCGGGGAGCTGTTTTTT.

This clonotype was seen ten or more times. V gene TRBV6-2 or TRBV6-3 combines with J gene TRBJ2-1; 15 positions agree with TRBD2. The CDR3 length is 14 residues. J was trimmed by 8 bases and V by 8 bases; bases with no gene match: 4. The germline V gene encodes CDR1 MNHEY and CDR2 SVGEGT. CDR3 in DNA: TGTGCCAGCTTGGGGACTAGCGGGGGGTATGAGCAGTTCTTC. Translation gives CASLGTSGGYEQFF.

The rearrangement joins TRBV12-3 or TRBV12-4 to TRBJ2-7; 8 bases match TRBD2. J was trimmed by 3 bases and V by 6 bases; bases with no gene match: 10. The CDR3 has 15 amino acids. In DNA form, the CDR3 reads TGTGCCAGCAGCCTCCCCAAGCGGGGGCTCTACGAGCAGTACTTC. Translating gives CASSLPKRGLYEQYF.

V gene TRBV9 combines with J gene TRBJ1-2, with D unclear. The germline V and J ends were trimmed by 3 bases and 6 bases, with 12 bases remaining between them. The germline V gene encodes CDR1 SGDLS and CDR2 YYNGEE. The CDR3 runs 13 residues. In DNA, the CDR3 is TGTGCCAGCAGCGCCGAATACCCGGATGGCTACACCTTC. It yields the protein CASSAEYPDGYTF.

This clonotype was observed at least ten times. V gene TRBV6-6 combines with J gene TRBJ1-5, with D hard to call. Germline CDR1 reads MNHNY; CDR2 reads SVGAGI (reference sequence). V shed 2 bases and J shed 0 bases, with 8 bases lying between them. The CDR3 is 15 residues long. Here the CDR3 reads CASSYLQPSNQPQHF. DNA for the CDR3: TGTGCCAGCAGTTACCTCCAGCCTAGCAATCAGCCCCAGCATTTT.

This clonotype occurred many times. J is TRBJ2-6 and V is TRBV5-5; the D is unclear. CDR1 is SGHKS and CDR2 is YYEKEE in the germline V gene (reference sequence). CDR3 length: 14 amino acids. V dropped 4 bases and J dropped 0 bases, with 5 bases sitting between them. The CDR3 bases are TGTGCCAGCAGCGTCCTCTCTGGGGCCAACGTCCTGACTTTC. This translates into CASSVLSGANVLTF.

This clonotype was seen at least ten times. This chain uses TRBV6-5 with TRBJ2-3; D gene ambiguous. Germline V lookup: CDR1 MNHEY, CDR2 SVGAGI. Trimming left V 0 bases short and J 6 bases short, with 10 bases between. This CDR3 spans 14 amino acids. The CDR3 DNA sequence: TGTGCCAGCAGTTACTCGAATAGCTGGGATACGCAGTATTTT. Amino acids: CASSYSNSWDTQYF.

This clonotype was observed many times. This CDR3 reads CASSAGPKPFTDTQYF. CDR3 coding DNA: TGTGCCAGCAGCGCCGGACCAAAACCGTTCACAGATACGCAGTATTTT. V usage is TRBV7-9 and J usage is TRBJ2-3; D is undetermined. V was cut by 5 bases and J by 2 bases, with 17 bases left in between. The CDR3 is 16 amino acids. Germline loops: CDR1 SEHNR, CDR2 FQNEAQ (reference sequence).

This clonotype was found many times. The genes are TRBV5-1 and TRBJ2-3, with 9 bases matching TRBD1. Per germline, CDR1 SGHRS and CDR2 YFSETQ. CDR3 length: 16 amino acids. V shed 2 bases, J shed 5 bases, and the junction held 9 bases outside the gene matches. CDR3 amino acids: CASSFLTGQGGDTQYF. The CDR3, as DNA: TGCGCCAGCAGCTTTCTTACGGGACAGGGTGGAGATACGCAGTATTTT.

This chain joins TRBV6-2 or TRBV6-3 and TRBJ1-1; unclear D gene. The ends were cut back, 2 bases at V and 6 bases at J, with 28 bases in the middle. Germline CDR1 and CDR2: MNHEY and SVGEGT. The CDR3 covers 19 residues. CDR3 sequence (DNA): TGTGCCAGCAGTTACGTTTTGTTTGTTAGCGGAAAAATAAGTTCTGAAGCTTTCTTT. The encoded protein is CASSYVLFVSGKISSEAFF.

Many counts were recorded for this clonotype. This chain's CDR3 is CSASGESTDTQYF. CDR3 sequence (DNA): TGCAGTGCTAGCGGGGAAAGCACAGATACGCAGTATTTT. The rearrangement uses TRBV20-1 and TRBJ2-3, with D possibly TRBD2 on 5 matching bases. CDR1 DFQATT and CDR2 SNEGSKA come from the germline V gene (reference sequence). This CDR3 has 13 amino acids. V was clipped by 3 bases and J by 0 bases, with 7 bases between them.

This clonotype was counted a few times. J is TRBJ2-3 and V is TRBV14; D gene uncertain. V shed 2 bases and J shed 2 bases, with 14 bases lying between them. From germline, CDR1 is SGHDN and CDR2 FVKESK. The CDR3 loop spans 16 amino acids. In DNA form, the CDR3 reads TGTGCCAGCAGCCAATCTGTCGGCAAACCCACAGATACGCAGTATTTT. This gives the protein CASSQSVGKPTDTQYF.

The rearrangement uses TRBV5-4 and TRBJ2-7; 8 nucleotides match TRBD2. V shed 5 bases, J shed 2 bases, and the junction held 6 bases outside the gene matches. The CDR3 extends over 14 amino acids. Germline V CDR1 and CDR2: SGHNT, YYREEE (reference sequence). In DNA form, the CDR3 reads TGTGCCAGCAGTATGGGACTAGGGGCCTACGAGCAGTACTTC. Translation gives CASSMGLGAYEQYF.

This clonotype was detected ten times or more. The chain is built from TRBV5-1 and TRBJ1-3; D is unclear. Germline CDR1 reads SGHRS; CDR2 reads YFSETQ. Trimming shortened V by 3 bases and J by 3 bases, and 10 bases separated the two germline ends. This CDR3 has 14 amino acids. The CDR3 protein is CASSSSTLGNTIYF. CDR3 nucleotides: TGCGCCAGCAGCTCTTCAACCCTTGGAAACACCATATATTTT.

A remark on this clonotype: This clone may be a read error of a much larger clone one base away. CDR3: CASKRTGVDKLFF. The DNA of the CDR3 is TGTGCCAGCAAACGGACAGGGGTAGATAAACTGTTTTTT. This rearrangement joins TRBV2 to TRBJ1-4; 9 bases map to TRBD1. CDR1 and CDR2 (germline): SNHLY, FYNNEI. With 7 bases clipped from V and 11 bases from J, the junction kept 8 bases outside the gene matches. The CDR3 totals 13 residues. Full variable domain (missing parts from reference TRBV2 and TRBJ1-4): EPEVTQTPSHQVTQMGQEVILRCVPISNHLYFYWYRQILGQKVEFLVSFYNNEISEKSEIFDDQFSVERPDGSNFTLKIRSTKLEDSAMYFCASKRTGVDKLFFGSGTQLSVL.

This clonotype was observed many times. This chain joins TRBV10-3 and TRBJ2-1, with 11 bases lining up with TRBD2. CDR3 length equals 16 residues. From germline, CDR1 is ENHRY and CDR2 SYGVKD. Trimming took 4 bases from V and 4 from J; bases not matched to a gene: 6. CDR3 nucleotides: TGTGCCATCAGTGGGCTAGCGGGGGGTATTTACAATGAGCAGTTCTTC. It is translated as CAISGLAGGIYNEQFF.